Detailed here is one TCR beta chain. Its antigen is unknown. Next came a second PCR, run for about 6 to 12 cycles, which used a sample-barcoded 5' primer along with a J-beta primer mix. One entry per CDR3 protein results from TCRdb running MiXCR on the 5' RACE reads. The data hold 1.5 million to 1.9 million distinct CDR3 sequences, with 35% to 45% observed a single time. Germline loops: CDR1 SNHLY, CDR2 FYNNEI. V lost 6 bases, J lost 5 bases, and 13 bases lay in between. The CDR3 is 13 residues long. This sample stems from a study of blood T cells in healthy people across ages. Study observations and caveats: Roughly linear declines in TCR beta diversity per million T cells occurred with age. Naive T cell percentage strongly correlated with TCR beta diversity.

This sequence joins TRBV2 and TRBJ1-2; D is perhaps TRBD1 (6 bases). The receptor was derived from a woman younger than 30 in good health. Source material: blood. CDR3 sequence reads: CASRQYREYGYTF. The CDR3 nucleotides are TGTGCCAGCAGGCAATACAGGGAATATGGCTACACCTTC.